Presented here are 16 T cell receptor beta chains from one specimen sequenced in a study of control samples from healthy donors and cancer patients. Data came from immunoSEQ multiplex PCR; TCRdb stores just in-frame clones and leaves some out. The sample carries about 150,000 clones, nearly 95% recorded once. The specimen sequenced was blood. The receptors shown here come from a man in his forties or fifties in good health.

CDR3 in DNA: TGTGCCAGCAGTTACGCCCTCCGGGGGGGCTGGGATACGCAGTATTTT. Translated, it gives CASSYALRGGWDTQYF. The genes are TRBV6-5 and TRBJ2-3; TRBD2 matches at 8 bases. Germline lookup yields CDR1 MNHEY and CDR2 SVGAGI. Trimming took 2 bases from V and 6 from J; bases not matched to a gene: 10. This CDR3 is built from 16 residues.

J is TRBJ1-6 and V is TRBV5-1, with D hard to call. CDR3 length equals 17 residues. V lost 0 bases and J lost 0, with 10 bases in between. Germline CDR1 reads SGHRS; CDR2 reads YFSETQ. CDR3 in amino acids: CASSLDPLSSYNSPLHF. The CDR3 nucleotides read TGCGCCAGCAGCTTGGATCCACTTAGCTCCTATAATTCACCCCTCCACTTT.

With regard to this clone: The junction shows a germline mismatch at one end, possibly a read error. The J gene is TRBJ1-5, the V gene TRBV6-5; TRBD1 agrees at 7 bases. CDR3 length equals 13 residues. In germline, CDR1 is MNHEY, CDR2 SVGAGI. The DNA for the CDR3 is TGTGCCAGCAGTAACTCAGGGGGTCAGCCCCAGCATTTT. Translated: CASSNSGGQPQHF.

This sequence joins TRBV4-1 and TRBJ1-4; D remains unclear. CDR1 and CDR2 from the germline V gene are MGHRA and YSYEKL. The CDR3 runs 16 residues. The V end lost 2 bases, the J end lost 4 bases, and 14 bases lay between the germline ends. The CDR3 DNA follows: TGCGCCAGCAGCCAACCTACAGTGGTGGGTAATGAAAAACTGTTTTTT. Its translation is CASSQPTVVGNEKLFF.

This clone was seen a few times. In nucleotides, the CDR3 is TGTGCCAGCAGCTTAGGAATCAGGGGGACCGGGGAGCTGTTTTTT. This codes for CASSLGIRGTGELFF. The rearrangement uses TRBV7-9 and TRBJ2-2; 7 bases agree with TRBD1. The V gene's germline CDR1 is SEHNR and CDR2 FQNEAQ (reference sequence). V was pared by 1 base and J by 5 bases, with 4 bases of the junction left unmatched. The CDR3 extends over 15 amino acids.

CDR3 protein: CATSPAGALADTQYF. As DNA, the CDR3 is TGTGCCACCAGTCCCGCAGGGGCCCTCGCAGATACGCAGTATTTT. This chain links TRBV24-1 with TRBJ2-3, with a possible D match to TRBD1 (6 bases). Germline CDR1 and CDR2: KGHDR and SFDVKD. Trimming cost V 6 bases and J 4 bases, with 16 bases left between them. CDR3 length: 15 amino acids.

The V gene is TRBV5-1, the J gene TRBJ2-7; tentatively, D is TRBD2 (5 bases). This CDR3 contains 15 residues. V gave up 1 base and J gave up 1 base, with 12 bases separating them. Per the germline V gene, CDR1 is SGHRS and CDR2 is YFSETQ. This chain's CDR3 is CASSLRLEASYEQYF. In DNA, the CDR3 is TGCGCCAGCAGCTTGAGATTGGAGGCGTCCTACGAGCAGTACTTC.

The chain links TRBV23-1 to TRBJ2-6; 9 nucleotides match TRBD2. TRBV23-1 is classed as an ORF, of uncertain function. J was trimmed by 11 bases and V by 3 bases; bases with no gene match: 8. The CDR3 is 15 residues long. CDR3 in amino acids: CASSHRREGLDVLTF. The DNA of the CDR3 is TGCGCCAGCAGTCATCGGCGGGAGGGCCTGGACGTCCTGACTTTC.

The rearrangement links TRBV30 to TRBJ1-6, with 11 bases identical to TRBD1. This CDR3 comprises 15 residues. Per the germline V gene, CDR1 is GTSNPN and CDR2 is SVGIG (reference sequence). The trim removed 4 bases at V and 10 bases at J, leaving 9 bases unmatched. The CDR3 region is CAWNQGQGARSPLHF. The CDR3, as DNA: TGTGCCTGGAACCAAGGACAGGGGGCGAGATCACCCCTCCACTTT.

V gene TRBV6-5 combines with J gene TRBJ1-1, with D tentatively TRBD1 (6 bases). From germline, CDR1 is MNHEY and CDR2 SVGAGI. This CDR3 is 13 amino acids long. V was trimmed by 8 bases and J by 5 bases, leaving 15 bases between them. CDR3 sequence (DNA): TGTGCCAGCGTCCGGGGGGCTGGAACTGAAGCTTTCTTT. Encoded protein: CASVRGAGTEAFF.

The genes are TRBV18 and TRBJ2-7; TRBD2 agrees at 7 bases. This CDR3 is 15 amino acids long. The V gene's germline CDR1 is KGHSH and CDR2 LQKENI. With V trimmed by 3 bases and J by 2 bases, 7 bases remained unmatched. The CDR3 region is CASSPSAGAAYEQYF. As DNA, the CDR3 is TGTGCCAGCTCACCCTCGGCGGGAGCAGCCTACGAGCAGTACTTC.

For this clone: Compared with germline, one end of the junction differs, possibly owing to a read error. The chain uses TRBV7-7 and TRBJ2-5; 14 bases map to TRBD2. The CDR3 consists of 12 residues. Germline-derived CDR1 and CDR2 are SSHAT and FNYEAQ (reference sequence). This CDR3 reads CASSGTSGSVYF. The CDR3 DNA is TGTGCTAGCAGCGGGACTAGCGGGAGTGTGTACTTC.

The genes are TRBV28 and TRBJ1-5, with TRBD1 matching 7 bases. The ends lost 7 bases at V and 3 bases at J; junction bases unmatched: 12. The CDR3 is 16 residues long. Germline CDR1 and CDR2: MDHEN and SYDVKM. This CDR3 reads CASTDRVRGNNQPQHF. CDR3 DNA: TGTGCCAGCACCGACAGGGTGAGGGGAAACAATCAGCCCCAGCATTTT.

The chain recombines TRBV6-5 with TRBJ1-1; D gene uncertain. The CDR3 sequence is 14 residues long. CDR1 is MNHEY and CDR2 is SVGAGI in the germline V gene. V was pared by 2 bases and J by 0 bases, with 7 bases between. The CDR3 sequence is CASSYGFMNTEAFF. CDR3 nucleotide sequence: TGTGCCAGCAGTTACGGTTTTATGAACACTGAAGCTTTCTTT.

The genes are TRBV3-1 (or the pseudogene TRBV3-2) and TRBJ1-4; D may be TRBD1 (6 bases). The V end was cut by 0 bases, the J end by 6 bases, with 14 bases between. Looked up from germline, CDR1 is LGHDT and CDR2 is YNNKEL (reference sequence). The CDR3 is 16 amino acids. The chain's CDR3 is CASSQESGAGYEKLFF. For the CDR3, the DNA is TGTGCCAGCAGCCAAGAATCAGGGGCGGGATATGAAAAACTGTTTTTT.

The chain uses TRBV19 and TRBJ2-3; 7 bases align to TRBD1. There are 15 residues in the CDR3. V lost 5 bases, J lost 2 bases, and 7 bases stayed unmatched. Germline CDR1 and CDR2: LNHDA and SQIVND (reference sequence). As DNA, the CDR3 is TGTGCCAGTAGTTGGGTGGGACAGATCACAGATACGCAGTATTTT. Its translation is CASSWVGQITDTQYF. Filled out from reference TRBV19 and TRBJ2-3, the complete variable domain reads DGGITQSPKYLFRKEGQNVTLSCEQNLNHDAMYWYRQDPGQGLRLIYYSQIVNDFQKGDIAEGYSVSREKKESFPLTVTSAQKNPTAFYLCASSWVGQITDTQYFGPGTRLTVL.